The 29 T cell receptor beta chains in this list originate from one sample, sequenced in a study of blood T cell repertoires in COVID-19. Clones were sequenced by immunoSEQ multiplex PCR, and TCRdb holds only the in-frame ones, with some missing. The sample has more than 200,000 clones, around four fifths seen once. The sequencing input was peripheral blood. These receptors came from a man aged 35 to 55 with active or convalescent COVID-19.

The V gene is TRBV2, the J gene TRBJ1-6, with a tentative D call TRBD1 (5 bases). Germline V CDR1 and CDR2: SNHLY, FYNNEI. The CDR3 sequence is 17 residues long. Trimming shortened V by 3 bases and J by 0 bases, and 12 bases separated the two germline ends. CDR3 DNA: TGTGCCAGCAGTGAGGGACTGGCGAGCTCCTATAATTCACCCCTCCACTTT. Protein product: CASSEGLASSYNSPLHF.

A remark on this clone: Relative to the germline gene, one junction end is altered; a read error may explain this. The V gene is TRBV5-5, the J gene TRBJ2-3; TRBD2 aligns across 7 bases. The germline V gene encodes CDR1 SGHKS and CDR2 YYEKEE (reference sequence). The CDR3 has 14 amino acids. CDR3 in amino acids: CASRLGLLEDTQYF. CDR3 nucleotide sequence: TGTGCCAGCAGGTTGGGACTATTGGAGGATACGCAGTATTTT.

The rearrangement links TRBV9 to TRBJ2-5; 10 bases fit TRBD2. Germline CDR1 and CDR2: SGDLS and YYNGEE. This CDR3 is 15 amino acids long. V dropped 0 bases and J dropped 2; count of bases not matched to a gene: 1. Written as DNA, the CDR3 is TGTGCCAGCAGCGTAGAGCGGGGGGGTCAAGAGACCCAGTACTTC. Amino acid sequence: CASSVERGGQETQYF.

The chain couples TRBV19 to TRBJ2-1; 8 positions match TRBD1. The CDR3 covers 15 residues. Germline V CDR1 and CDR2: LNHDA, SQIVND (reference sequence). Losses at the gene ends were 6 bases for V and 6 bases for J; bases not matched to a gene: 10. The CDR3 bases are TGTGCCAGTAGCCCTCGACAGGGGACAGGCAATGAGCAGTTCTTC. This gives the protein CASSPRQGTGNEQFF.

V usage is TRBV6-6 and J usage is TRBJ1-1, with D maybe TRBD1 (5 bases). Trimming took 6 bases from V and 5 from J, leaving 13 bases between them. The length of the CDR3 is 13 residues. The germline V gene encodes CDR1 MNHNY and CDR2 SVGAGI (reference sequence). The chain's CDR3 is CASRGREGTEAFF. The CDR3 nucleotides read TGTGCCAGCAGGGGTAGGGAGGGGACTGAAGCTTTCTTT.

The chain links TRBV30 to TRBJ1-1; D may be TRBD1 (5 bases). Trimming removed 0 bases at V and 3 bases at J, with 14 bases between. The CDR3 sequence is 15 residues long. Germline lookup yields CDR1 GTSNPN and CDR2 SVGIG (reference sequence). The CDR3 region has the DNA TGTGCCTGGAGTGTGGGGCCGACCTTATACACTGAAGCTTTCTTT. Its translation: CAWSVGPTLYTEAFF.

V and J are TRBV4-2 and TRBJ2-5; TRBD1 might be the D (5 bases). Germline values: CDR1 LGHNA, CDR2 YNFKEQ. V was trimmed by 1 base and J by 5 bases, leaving 17 bases between them. The CDR3 contains 16 residues. This chain's CDR3 is CASSQGAQGTSETQYF. As DNA, the CDR3 is TGTGCCAGCAGCCAAGGGGCGCAGGGAACTTCGGAGACCCAGTACTTC.

This sequence joins TRBV6-5 and TRBJ2-5; the D gene is possibly TRBD2 (6 bases). Trimming pared 11 bases from V and 5 bases from J, leaving 18 bases between. The CDR3 length is 13 residues. Germline values: CDR1 MNHEY, CDR2 SVGAGI. The CDR3 loop is CAAGTSRLETQYF. In DNA, the CDR3 is TGTGCCGCGGGAACTAGTCGTTTGGAGACCCAGTACTTC.

The gene calls are TRBV24-1 and TRBJ1-2, with 7 bases matching TRBD1. CDR3 length: 13 residues. The V gene end was trimmed by 10 bases and the J gene end by 3 bases; junction bases not matched to a gene: 7. The germline gives CDR1 KGHDR, CDR2 SFDVKD. CDR3 region: CATRAGTDYGYTF. CDR3 DNA sequence: TGTGCCACGCGCGCCGGGACAGACTATGGCTACACCTTC.

The V gene is TRBV2, the J gene TRBJ2-1, with 7 bases aligning to TRBD1. The CDR3 contains 15 residues. Germline CDR1 and CDR2: SNHLY and FYNNEI. V was pared by 3 bases and J by 6 bases, with 8 bases of the junction left unmatched. CDR3 DNA: TGTGCCAGCAGTGAGCCAGGGGCAGGGGGCAATGAGCAGTTCTTC. Translated, it gives CASSEPGAGGNEQFF.

The rearrangement uses TRBV11-3 and TRBJ2-3; unclear D gene. Germline CDR1 and CDR2: SGHNT and YENEEA. Between the trimmed V and J ends, which lost 1 base and 0 bases, there was a span of 8 bases. The CDR3 sequence is 15 residues long. CDR3: CASSLATTSTDTQYF. CDR3 bases: TGTGCCAGCAGCTTAGCGACAACTAGCACAGATACGCAGTATTTT.

The chain joins TRBV20-1 to TRBJ1-2; D not certain. The CDR3 contains 10 residues. The germline V gene has CDR1 DFQATT and CDR2 SNEGSKA (reference sequence). V dropped 3 bases and J dropped 4 bases, with 3 bases sitting between them. The CDR3 DNA sequence: TGCAGTGCTAGCGGCTATGGCTACACCTTC. It yields the protein CSASGYGYTF.

The sample holds a few counts of this clone. The chain combines TRBV9 with TRBJ2-6; D gene unclear. The V and J ends lost 3 bases and 9 bases respectively, with 7 bases between them. This CDR3 region has 12 residues. Germline V lookup: CDR1 SGDLS, CDR2 YYNGEE. CDR3 amino acids: CASSARFNVLTF. CDR3 nucleotide sequence: TGTGCCAGCAGCGCCAGGTTCAACGTCCTGACTTTC.

This clone was recorded a few times. The chain carries TRBV5-1 and TRBJ1-1; 8 bases fit TRBD1. CDR1 is SGHRS, CDR2 YFSETQ, per germline. The CDR3 contains 16 residues. The V segment lost 4 bases and the J segment 6 bases; nucleotides outside the gene matches: 14. DNA of the CDR3: TGCGCCAGCAGCATGGGGACAGGCCAAGGTGTCGCTGAAGCTTTCTTT. It codes for CASSMGTGQGVAEAFF.

The rearrangement links TRBV10-3 to TRBJ1-5, with D possibly being TRBD1 (5 bases). Trimming cost V 0 bases and J 2 bases, with 17 bases left between them. The CDR3 extends over 18 amino acids. The germline V gene has CDR1 ENHRY and CDR2 SYGVKD. The CDR3 coding sequence is TGTGCCATCAGTGAGTCCGAAAGTTCGGGCAGGGGCAATCAGCCCCAGCATTTT. It yields the protein CAISESESSGRGNQPQHF.

V is TRBV20-1 and J is TRBJ1-1; D remains unclear. The CDR3 runs to 13 residues. Germline loops: CDR1 DFQATT, CDR2 SNEGSKA (reference sequence). V shed 3 bases and J shed 0 bases, with 8 bases lying between them. The CDR3 sequence: CSASLGMNTEAFF. Here the CDR3 DNA reads TGCAGTGCTAGTCTGGGCATGAACACTGAAGCTTTCTTT.

This clone was detected only a few times. V is TRBV11-3 and J is TRBJ1-1; 7 bases match TRBD1. The CDR3 runs 15 residues. CDR1 and CDR2 (germline): SGHNT, YENEEA. V lost 5 bases, J lost 1 base, and 7 bases stayed unmatched. The CDR3 spells CASSLRQGQNTEAFF. The CDR3 DNA follows: TGTGCCAGCAGCCTCCGACAGGGACAGAACACTGAAGCTTTCTTT. The whole variable domain, filled in from reference TRBV11-3 and TRBJ1-1, reads EAGVVQSPRYKIIEKKQPVAFWCNPISGHNTLYWYLQNLGQGPELLIRYENEEAVDDSQLPKDRFSAERLKGVDSTLKIQPAELGDSAVYLCASSLRQGQNTEAFFGQGTRLTVV.

J is TRBJ2-1 and V is TRBV9; 9 positions agree with TRBD2. The ends lost 2 bases at V and 1 base at J; junction bases unmatched: 4. Per germline, CDR1 SGDLS and CDR2 YYNGEE. The CDR3 covers 16 residues. CDR3 sequence (DNA): TGTGCCAGCAGCGTGAGCGGACTAGCGTCCTACAATGAGCAGTTCTTC. It specifies CASSVSGLASYNEQFF.

The chain joins TRBV18 to TRBJ2-7; D remains unclear. In germline, CDR1 is KGHSH, CDR2 LQKENI. Trimming left V 1 base short and J 2 bases short, with 9 bases between. The CDR3 consists of 14 residues. CDR3 nucleotides: TGTGCCAGCTCACCACGCTCAGCGACCTACGAGCAGTACTTC. Protein: CASSPRSATYEQYF.

The chain recombines TRBV5-1 with TRBJ1-1; D might be TRBD1 (6 bases). Germline V CDR1 and CDR2: SGHRS, YFSETQ. There are 14 residues in the CDR3. The germline V and J ends were trimmed by 4 bases and 6 bases, with 16 bases remaining between them. The CDR3 bases are TGCGCCAGCAGCCCGGGGGGACACGGATCTGAAGCTTTCTTT. Translated: CASSPGGHGSEAFF.

In nucleotides, the CDR3 is TGTGCCAGCAGCCCTACACGGGACACCGGGGAGCTGTTTTTT. Translation gives CASSPTRDTGELFF. The chain carries TRBV11-3 and TRBJ2-2; D remains unclear. From germline, CDR1 is SGHNT and CDR2 YENEEA. Trimming cost V 5 bases and J 3 bases, with 10 bases left between them. This CDR3 contains 14 residues.

V usage is TRBV2 and J usage is TRBJ1-1; the match to TRBD1 covers 8 bases. Per the germline V gene, CDR1 is SNHLY and CDR2 is FYNNEI. CDR3 length: 14 amino acids. The V segment lost 6 bases and the J segment 1 base; nucleotides outside the gene matches: 4. CDR3 sequence: CASSSQGANTEAFF. DNA of the CDR3: TGTGCCAGCAGCTCGCAGGGGGCGAACACTGAAGCTTTCTTT. The whole variable domain, filled in from reference TRBV2 and TRBJ1-1, reads EPEVTQTPSHQVTQMGQEVILRCVPISNHLYFYWYRQILGQKVEFLVSFYNNEISEKSEIFDDQFSVERPDGSNFTLKIRSTKLEDSAMYFCASSSQGANTEAFFGQGTRLTVV.

This clone was detected once. The J gene is TRBJ2-1, the V gene TRBV5-1, with a possible D match to TRBD1 (6 bases). The CDR3 extends over 12 amino acids. Germline lookup yields CDR1 SGHRS and CDR2 YFSETQ. The V and J ends lost 3 bases and 8 bases respectively, with 9 bases between them. In nucleotides, the CDR3 is TGCGCCAGCAGCTCACAGGGCGATGAGCAGTTCTTC. As protein: CASSSQGDEQFF.

V and J are TRBV5-1 and TRBJ2-1, with 7 bases identical to TRBD2. V lost 3 bases, J lost 0 bases, and 6 bases stayed unmatched. The CDR3 is 16 residues long. Germline values: CDR1 SGHRS, CDR2 YFSETQ. The CDR3 DNA reads TGCGCCAGCAGCTCCACCAGCGGGGTCTCCTACAATGAGCAGTTCTTC. Translated: CASSSTSGVSYNEQFF.

This clone was recorded only once. The V call is TRBV24-1, the J call TRBJ2-3, with TRBD1 as a possible D gene (6 bases). CDR3 length: 16 amino acids. Germline assignment: CDR1 KGHDR and CDR2 SFDVKD. V gave up 4 bases and J gave up 5 bases, with 18 bases separating them. For the CDR3, the DNA is TGTGCCACCAGTGAAACGGGACACCCACGAGGAGATACGCAGTATTTT. It encodes CATSETGHPRGDTQYF.

This chain joins TRBV11-2 and TRBJ2-7, with a possible D match to TRBD2 (5 bases). This CDR3 region has 13 residues. Trimming left V 5 bases short and J 3 bases short, with 11 bases between. Germline lookup yields CDR1 SGHAT and CDR2 FQNNGV. In DNA, the CDR3 is TGTGCCAGCAGCCCCTTCACTAGCTACGAGCAGTACTTC. This sequence encodes CASSPFTSYEQYF.

CDR3 protein: CASSLARDYEQYF. DNA for the CDR3: TGTGCCAGCAGCTTAGCGAGGGACTACGAGCAGTACTTC. This sequence joins TRBV7-9 and TRBJ2-7; tentative D call: TRBD2 (5 bases). The V end was cut by 0 bases, the J end by 3 bases, with 6 bases between. The CDR3 totals 13 residues. Germline CDR1 and CDR2: SEHNR and FQNEAQ (reference sequence).

The J gene is TRBJ2-7, the V gene TRBV30; D gene ambiguous. Germline assignment: CDR1 GTSNPN and CDR2 SVGIG (reference sequence). Trimming took 0 bases from V and 4 from J, leaving 13 bases between them. The CDR3 consists of 14 residues. CDR3 nucleotide sequence: TGTGCCTGGAGTGTCCTACCGATCATGTACGAGCAGTACTTC. This sequence encodes CAWSVLPIMYEQYF.

V gene TRBV28 combines with J gene TRBJ2-2; D remains ambiguous. This CDR3 has 12 residues. The V gene lost 5 bases and the J gene lost 15 bases, with 16 bases spanning the gap. Per the germline V gene, CDR1 is MDHEN and CDR2 is SYDVKM. The CDR3 nucleotides read TGTGCCAGCAGTACACAACCGGGTGTGGTGTTTTTT. Protein: CASSTQPGVVFF.